This TCR beta chain was found in a study of blood T cell repertoires in COVID-19. Study-wide background: There were acute and convalescent COVID-19 samples, and they came from the United States, Italy and Spain. T cells, B-cell-depleted T cells, or PBMCs supplied cDNA or gDNA.

Original processing methods: Reference gene primer amplification gave estimated nucleated cell counts. Using immunoSEQ multiplex PCR, the repertoire was profiled, and TCRdb retains in-frame clones only, with some absent. The V and J calls and clone size were taken over from that table, and D and trimming were inferred from the DNA. The table has fewer than 200,000 clones, roughly 86% seen once. Unmatched junction bases numbered 5, after V lost 1 base and J lost 7 bases. The CDR3 is made up of 15 amino acids. Germline loops: CDR1 MGHRA, CDR2 YSYEKL. V usage is TRBV4-1 and J usage is TRBJ1-5, with TRBD1 matching over 9 bases. Sequencing input: peripheral blood. The origin of this receptor is a man between 40 and 49 years old with active or convalescent COVID-19. The CDR3 loop is CASSQVGQGTQPQHF. The CDR3 DNA reads TGCGCCAGCAGCCAAGTGGGACAGGGCACCCAGCCCCAGCATTTT.